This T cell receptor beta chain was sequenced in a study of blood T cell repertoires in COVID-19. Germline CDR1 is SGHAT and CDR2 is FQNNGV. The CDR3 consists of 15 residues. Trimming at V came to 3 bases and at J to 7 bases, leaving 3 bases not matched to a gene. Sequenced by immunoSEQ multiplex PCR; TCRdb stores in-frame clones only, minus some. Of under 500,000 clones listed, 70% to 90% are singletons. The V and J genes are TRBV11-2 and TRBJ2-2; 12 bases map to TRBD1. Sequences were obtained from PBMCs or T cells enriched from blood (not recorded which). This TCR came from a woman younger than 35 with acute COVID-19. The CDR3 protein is CASSLGQGASGELFF. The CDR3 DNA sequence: TGTGCCAGCAGCTTGGGACAGGGGGCGAGCGGGGAGCTGTTTTTT.